Given below is one T cell receptor (beta chain) in context. The data originate from a study of beta chain features in type 1 diabetes. This CDR3 is 12 amino acids long. Trimming pared 3 bases from V and 4 bases from J, leaving 10 bases between. Per the germline V gene, CDR1 is GTSNPN and CDR2 is SVGIG (reference sequence). Every isolated RNA sample was fully reverse transcribed, so sequencing captured expressed TCRB transcripts. Generated by immunoSEQ multiplex PCR, the TCRdb table keeps only in-frame clones and is missing some. The sample has around 430,000 clones, approximately 28% seen once. The sequencing input was naive CD4+ T cells from blood. The sequence came from a man aged 18 to 35 in good health. V gene TRBV30 combines with J gene TRBJ2-7, with D perhaps TRBD2 (6 bases). CDR3 sequence reads: CAWSATSYEQYF. In DNA form, the CDR3 reads TGTGCCTGGAGCGCGACTAGTTACGAGCAGTACTTC.